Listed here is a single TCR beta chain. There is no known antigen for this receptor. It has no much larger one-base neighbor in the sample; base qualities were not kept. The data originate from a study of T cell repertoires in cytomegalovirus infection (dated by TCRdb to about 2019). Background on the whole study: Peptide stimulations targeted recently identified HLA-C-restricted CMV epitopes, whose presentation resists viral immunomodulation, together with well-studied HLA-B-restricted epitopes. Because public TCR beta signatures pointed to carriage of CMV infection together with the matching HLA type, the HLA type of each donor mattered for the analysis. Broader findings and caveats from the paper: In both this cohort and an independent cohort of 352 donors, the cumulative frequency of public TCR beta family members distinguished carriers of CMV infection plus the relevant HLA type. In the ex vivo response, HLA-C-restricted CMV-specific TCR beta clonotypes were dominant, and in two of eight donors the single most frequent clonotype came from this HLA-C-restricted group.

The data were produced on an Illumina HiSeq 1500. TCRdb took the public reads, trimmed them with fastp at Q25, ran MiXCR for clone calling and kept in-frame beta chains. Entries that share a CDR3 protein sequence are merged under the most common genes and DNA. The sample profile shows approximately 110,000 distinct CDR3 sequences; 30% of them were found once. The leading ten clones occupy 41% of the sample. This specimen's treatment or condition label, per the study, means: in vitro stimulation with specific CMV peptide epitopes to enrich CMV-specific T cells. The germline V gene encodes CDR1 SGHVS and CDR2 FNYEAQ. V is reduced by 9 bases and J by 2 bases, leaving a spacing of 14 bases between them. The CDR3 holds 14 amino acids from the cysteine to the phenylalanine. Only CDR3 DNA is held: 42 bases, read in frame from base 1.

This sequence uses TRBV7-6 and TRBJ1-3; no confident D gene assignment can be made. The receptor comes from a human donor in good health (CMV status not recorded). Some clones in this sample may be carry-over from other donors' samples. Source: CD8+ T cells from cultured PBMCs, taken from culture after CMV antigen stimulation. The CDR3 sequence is CASSGLITGNTIYF. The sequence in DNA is TGTGCCAGTAGCGGACTGATTACTGGAAACACCATATATTTT.